Following are 9 T cell receptor beta chains from one sample sequenced in a study of STAT3 mutations in large granular lymphocyte leukemia. Study-level points and caveats: In T-cell large granular lymphocyte leukemia, about half of patients showed multiple immunodominant subclonotypes.

Profiling relied on immunoSEQ multiplex PCR, and the TCRdb table lists in-frame clones only, not all of them. This table has tens of thousands of clones, over 75% appearing once. These TCRs are of unknown antigen specificity. Sequenced: PBMCs. Receptors were obtained from a human donor with T large granular lymphocyte leukemia. Some clones in this sample may be carry-over from other donors' samples.

V is TRBV5-6 and J is TRBJ1-2; tentative D call: TRBD1 (5 bases). CDR1 is SGHDT, CDR2 YYEEEE, per germline. CDR3 length equals 11 residues. V lost 3 bases to trimming and J lost 5 bases, with 5 bases between them. Here the CDR3 reads CASSSGYGYTF. The CDR3 DNA follows: TGTGCCAGCAGCTCAGGGTATGGCTACACCTTC.

The V and J genes are TRBV30 and TRBJ1-5; a possible D gene is TRBD1 (5 bases). Trimming removed 0 bases at V and 6 bases at J, with 9 bases between. Germline CDR1 reads GTSNPN; CDR2 reads SVGIG (reference sequence). The CDR3 consists of 13 residues. The CDR3 DNA follows: TGTGCCTGGAGTGTCTCGGGGACTCAGCCCCAGCATTTT. Translated: CAWSVSGTQPQHF. Together with reference TRBV30 and TRBJ1-5, the CDR3 gives the full variable domain: SQTIHQWPATLVQPVGSPLSLECTVEGTSNPNLYWYRQAAGRGLQLLFYSVGIGQISSEVPQNLSASRPQDRQFILSSKKLLLSDSGFYLCAWSVSGTQPQHFGDGTRLSIL.

The rearrangement uses TRBV4-2 and TRBJ1-1; D ambiguous. Germline CDR1 reads LGHNA; CDR2 reads YNFKEQ. V was cut by 0 bases and J by 5 bases, with 7 bases left in between. There are 13 residues in the CDR3. CDR3 nucleotides: TGTGCCAGCAGCCAAGACATCGGGACTGAAGCTTTCTTT. Amino acid sequence: CASSQDIGTEAFF.

The rearrangement uses TRBV11-2 and TRBJ1-2; D perhaps matches TRBD1 (6 bases). Trimming left V 0 bases short and J 8 bases short, with 16 bases between. The germline V gene encodes CDR1 SGHAT and CDR2 FQNNGV. The CDR3 extends over 15 amino acids. The CDR3 coding sequence is TGTGCCAGCAGCTTAGATCGGCCCAGGGGAAACGGCTACACCTTC. It is translated as CASSLDRPRGNGYTF.

This clone has just one count. The CDR3 DNA reads as TGCGCCAGCAGCTTGGAGGGAGGGTACACCGGGGAGCTGTTTTTT. It is translated as CASSLEGGYTGELFF. The rearrangement joins TRBV5-1 to TRBJ2-2, with 7 bases fitting TRBD2. CDR1 SGHRS and CDR2 YFSETQ come from the germline V gene. V dropped 0 bases and J dropped 3; count of bases not matched to a gene: 2. The CDR3 length is 15 residues.

The J gene is TRBJ2-5, the V gene TRBV27; D unclear. CDR1 MNHEY and CDR2 SMNVEV come from the germline V gene (reference sequence). The CDR3 runs 12 residues. Trimming removed 2 bases at V and 0 bases at J, with 1 base between. The CDR3: CASSLDQETQYF. The CDR3 DNA sequence: TGTGCCAGCAGTTTAGACCAAGAGACCCAGTACTTC.

J is TRBJ2-7 and V is TRBV18; D not certain. CDR1 is KGHSH, CDR2 LQKENI, per germline. Trimming pared 3 bases from V and 0 bases from J, leaving 6 bases between. The CDR3 extends over 13 amino acids. In DNA form, the CDR3 reads TGTGCCAGCTCACCGGACGGCTCCTACGAGCAGTACTTC. Its translation: CASSPDGSYEQYF.

The rearrangement links TRBV5-6 to TRBJ2-2, with a possible D match to TRBD1 (5 bases). Germline V CDR1 and CDR2: SGHDT, YYEEEE. V lost 0 bases and J lost 5, with 5 bases in between. The CDR3 is made up of 13 amino acids. CDR3 protein: CASSLAGTGELFF. CDR3 nucleotides: TGTGCCAGCAGCTTGGCAGGGACCGGGGAGCTGTTTTTT.

V gene TRBV29-1 combines with J gene TRBJ2-7; 8 nucleotides agree with TRBD1. Germline CDR1 SQVTM, CDR2 ANQGSEA. There are 12 residues in the CDR3. Trimming took 5 bases from V and 7 from J; bases not matched to a gene: 7. As DNA, the CDR3 is TGCAGCGTTTGGGGACAGGAAGGTGAGCAGTACGTC. Its translation: CSVWGQEGEQYV.